The 5 T cell receptor beta chains presented below share a single source sample, sequenced in a study of OX40 agonist ivuxolimab in advanced cancers. The data were produced by immunoSEQ multiplex PCR, yet TCRdb's version contains in-frame clones alone and is incomplete. The sample lists some 45,000 clones, around 86% occurring once. Source: CD4+ or CD8+ T cells sorted from blood, taken in a trial of the OX40 agonist ivuxolimab. Receptors were obtained from an adult with an advanced solid tumor such as melanoma, head and neck, liver or kidney cancer.

This clone was counted only a few times. In the same sample, other DNA sequences code for this CDR3. V is TRBV6-5 and J is TRBJ2-7; no clear D gene. CDR3 size: 13 residues. Germline V gene sequence: CDR1 MNHEY, CDR2 SVGAGI. The ends were cut back, 2 bases at V and 4 bases at J, with 9 bases in the middle. In DNA, the CDR3 is TGTGCCAGCAGTTACGATGGAAATTACGAGCAGTACTTC. Translating gives CASSYDGNYEQYF.

The rearrangement links TRBV11-2 to TRBJ2-5; D unclear. The CDR3 is 17 residues long. Deletions cut 1 base from V and 5 bases from J, with 20 bases between. Germline CDR1 and CDR2: SGHAT and FQNNGV. CDR3: CASSLVVLEKGWETQYF. Written as DNA, the CDR3 is TGTGCCAGCAGCTTAGTGGTACTGGAAAAAGGTTGGGAGACCCAGTACTTC.

The genes are TRBV27 and TRBJ1-2, with D possibly being TRBD1 (5 bases). The V end lost 5 bases, the J end lost 2 bases, and 15 bases lay between the germline ends. The CDR3 contains 15 residues. Germline CDR1 MNHEY, CDR2 SMNVEV (reference sequence). The CDR3 sequence is CASSLLPRANYGYTF. The DNA of the CDR3 is TGTGCCAGCAGTCTCCTCCCCAGGGCGAACTATGGCTACACCTTC.

The chain is built from TRBV5-5 and TRBJ2-3, with D perhaps TRBD1 (5 bases). Germline V gene sequence: CDR1 SGHKS, CDR2 YYEKEE (reference sequence). This CDR3 contains 16 residues. The ends were cut back, 0 bases at V and 0 bases at J, with 11 bases in the middle. In DNA form, the CDR3 reads TGTGCCAGCAGCTTGGTGATGGGGCCCAGCACAGATACGCAGTATTTT. Its protein is CASSLVMGPSTDTQYF.

The J gene is TRBJ2-7, the V gene TRBV13, with D unclear. CDR1 and CDR2 from the germline V gene are PRHDT and FYEKMQ (reference sequence). The CDR3 sequence is 14 residues long. Trimming left V 1 base short and J 3 bases short, with 10 bases between. This CDR3 reads CASSLAPGSYEQYF. As DNA, the CDR3 is TGTGCCAGCAGCTTAGCACCTGGCAGCTACGAGCAGTACTTC.